This TCR beta chain is drawn from a study of T cell responses to AZD1222 COVID-19 vaccine (dated by TCRdb to the early 2020s). Study-wide context: TCR sequencing was performed for roughly 240 trial participants, of whom around 200 were given two doses of AZD1222 and around 25 were given two doses of MenACWY control vaccine. Trial participants were enrolled by age into subgroups of 18-55, 56-69 and 70-plus years, and around 150, 28 and 57 TCR-sequenced participants, respectively, were included in these subgroups.

From the cysteine through the phenylalanine, the CDR3 covers 12 amino acids. The only DNA kept is the CDR3, 36 bases in frame from the first base. Looking up the germline V gene yields CDR1 MDHEN and CDR2 SYDVKM. The V and J ends are trimmed by 3 bases and 5 bases, leaving 7 bases between them. The CDR3 regions of human TCRbeta chains were analyzed by immunosequencing. As for the authors' bioinformatics: Repertoire TCRs were matched against a reference library of SARS-CoV-2-specific TCRs generated with the MIRA antigen-specificity platform. Breadth was defined as the fraction of unique TCRs that were SARS-CoV-2-associated, and depth was defined as the fraction of total T cells that were SARS-CoV-2-associated. Each spike-specific TCR was assigned to its reactive spike region and to a CD4 or CD8 class using the MIRA data. Log10-transformed breadth and depth values were compared by one-way ANOVA with Sidak's multiple comparisons tests. As stored in TCRdb, this immuneACCESS dataset retains in-frame rearrangements with V and J assigned. A fraction of the clones does not appear; measured against another copy, unresolved V genes explain less than half of the discrepancy, and the remainder lacks a known reason. Clone size and V and J calls were adopted from that table, with D and trimming inferred from the DNA. The sample table contains approximately 110,000 clones; only one count was recorded for 85% of them. The ten largest clonotypes hold 3.5% to 5% of the sample.

A word on this clone: Which antigen it targets is not known. No much larger clonotype is one base removed from it; base qualities were not supplied.

Per the publication, the time point label means: about 28 days (+/-7) after the second vaccine dose. AZD1222 recipients given second doses at about 4 weeks or at about 12 weeks were pooled, since spike-specific TCR depth and breadth were not found to differ between the two schedules. Vaccinee samples came from UK trials COV001 and COV002, including a single-blind randomized controlled phase 2/3 trial of AZD1222 (ChAdOx1 nCoV-19) in healthy adults. For TCRbeta chain sequencing, PBMC samples were collected from trial participants at day 0 and at day 28 after the second dose. Study-wide findings and limitations: Because no day 14 peak-response samples were available, the repertoires could be characterized only after the peak T cell response. Conclusions about previously exposed vaccinees are limited because only five to seven AZD1222 recipients were SARS-CoV-2 seropositive at baseline. A significant rise in spike-specific TCR breadth and depth was observed after two AZD1222 doses relative to day 0 and relative to MenACWY recipients. Vaccine-associated CD4 TCRs spanned the whole spike protein, with dominant responses in regions 160-218 and 743-854. In the small 56-69-year group, the increase in depth fell short of significance, most likely because of low power. Epitopes outside the regions mutated in the B.1.351 and B.1.1.7 variants were reportedly recognized by nearly half of the unique spike-specific TCRs. Most participants were white British and females outnumbered males, and the authors suggested that clonal diversity may have been underestimated.

The material was peripheral blood, obtained 28 days after the second AZD1222 dose. This chain joins TRBV28 to TRBJ2-5; the D gene lacks a confident call. This clonotype originated in an adult who received the AZD1222 COVID-19 vaccine. The CDR3 region reads CASSFSQETQYF. The DNA sequence reads TGTGCCAGCAGTTTCTCCCAGGAGACCCAGTACTTC.